The next 4 T cell receptor beta chains were all read from a single sample in a study of T cell changes during pregnancy in multiple sclerosis. Assay: immunoSEQ multiplex PCR; the TCRdb copy retains only in-frame clones and omits some. The repertoire has 30,000 to 45,000 clones, around 90% of them found once; the top ten carry over 0.45%. Material: CD4+ T cells from peripheral blood mononuclear cells, obtained after pregnancy. The receptors were sampled from a female donor with multiple sclerosis, enrolled in a pregnancy study.

This clone was picked up one time. V and J are TRBV7-2 and TRBJ2-3; TRBD2 matches at 9 bases. CDR3 size: 18 residues. After removal of 1 base from V and 4 bases from J, the junction contained 12 bases not matched to a gene. The germline V gene has CDR1 SGHTA and CDR2 FQGNSA. Written as DNA, the CDR3 is TGTGCCAGCAGCTTAGGGTTGAGGCGGGGGGGCCCTTCAGATACGCAGTATTTT. Translated, it gives CASSLGLRRGGPSDTQYF.

The V and J genes are TRBV27 and TRBJ2-1; TRBD2 might be the D (5 bases). V lost 2 bases, J lost 0 bases, and 11 bases lay in between. Germline V gives CDR1 MNHEY, CDR2 SMNVEV (reference sequence). There are 16 residues in the CDR3. For the CDR3, the DNA is TGTGCCAGCAGTTTAGAGGGCGGGTCCTCCTACAATGAGCAGTTCTTC. Its protein product is CASSLEGGSSYNEQFF.

The CDR3 DNA sequence: TGCGCCAGCAGCGCAACAGGGGGCTCCTACAATGAGCAGTTCTTC. Protein: CASSATGGSYNEQFF. V and J are TRBV5-1 and TRBJ2-1, with TRBD1 matching over 8 bases. The CDR3 length is 15 residues. Germline-derived CDR1 and CDR2 are SGHRS and YFSETQ. V was pared by 4 bases and J by 0 bases, with 3 bases of the junction left unmatched. The variable domain in full, completed from reference TRBV5-1 and TRBJ2-1, reads KAGVTQTPRYLIKTRGQQVTLSCSPISGHRSVSWYQQTPGQGLQFLFEYFSETQRNKGNFPGRFSGRQFSNSRSEMNVSTLELGDSALYLCASSATGGSYNEQFFGPGTRLTVL.

V and J are TRBV4-2 and TRBJ1-1; possibly TRBD1 for D (5 bases). Trimming pared 1 base from V and 7 bases from J, leaving 16 bases between. Germline V lookup: CDR1 LGHNA, CDR2 YNFKEQ. The CDR3 is 15 residues long. The CDR3 is CASSQAVVGGGEAFF. CDR3 in DNA: TGTGCCAGCAGCCAAGCGGTCGTGGGGGGGGGTGAAGCTTTCTTT.